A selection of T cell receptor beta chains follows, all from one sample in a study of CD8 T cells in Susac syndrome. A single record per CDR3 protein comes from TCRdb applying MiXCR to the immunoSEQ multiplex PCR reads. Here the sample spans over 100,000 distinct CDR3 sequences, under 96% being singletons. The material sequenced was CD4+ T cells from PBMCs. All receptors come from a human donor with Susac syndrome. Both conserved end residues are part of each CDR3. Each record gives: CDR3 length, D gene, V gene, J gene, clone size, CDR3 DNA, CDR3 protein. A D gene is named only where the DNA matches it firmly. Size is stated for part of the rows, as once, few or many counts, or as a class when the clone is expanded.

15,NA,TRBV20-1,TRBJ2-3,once,TGCAGTGCCCCAGGAGGGGGGTTCAGACTAGATACGCAGTATTTT,CSAPGGGFRLDTQYF
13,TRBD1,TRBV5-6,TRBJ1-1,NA,TGTGCCAGCAGCTTGCCGACAGGGGCGGTAGCTTTCTTT,CASSLPTGAVAFF
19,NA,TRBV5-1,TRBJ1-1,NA,TGCGCCAGCAGCCCGGGATGGGGCTCAGGGGCGCTAACGAACACTGAAGCTTTCTTT,CASSPGWGSGALTNTEAFF
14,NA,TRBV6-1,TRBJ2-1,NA,TGTGCCAGCAGTGAAGTGGACGTAAGGCGGGAGCAGTTCTTC,CASSEVDVRREQFF
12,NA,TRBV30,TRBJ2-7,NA,TGTGCCTGGTTGACTAGTAACTACGAGCAGTACTTC,CAWLTSNYEQYF
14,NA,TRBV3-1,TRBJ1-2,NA,TGTGCCAGCAGCGAGGCGGGACCGGTGACCGGCTACACCTTC,CASSEAGPVTGYTF
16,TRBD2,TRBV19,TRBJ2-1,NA,TGTGCCAGTAATGAGTTAGCGGGAGGGCCGGGTAATGAGCAGTTCTTC,CASNELAGGPGNEQFF
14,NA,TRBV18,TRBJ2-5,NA,TGTGCCAGCTCACCCGTCGGGGCGGAAGAGACCCAGTACTTC,CASSPVGAEETQYF
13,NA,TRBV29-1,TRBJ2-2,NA,TGCAGCGTTCGGGCAGGGTCCACCGGGGAGCTGTTTTTT,CSVRAGSTGELFF
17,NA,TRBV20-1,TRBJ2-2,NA,TGCAGTGCTAGTAGACCACAACAGTCCGTGGATGCCGGGGAGCTGTTTTTT,CSASRPQQSVDAGELFF
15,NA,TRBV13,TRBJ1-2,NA,TGTGCCAGCAGCTCAACCACGGGACCATACTGGGGCTACACCTTC,CASSSTTGPYWGYTF
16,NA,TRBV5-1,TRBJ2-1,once,TGCGCCAGCAGCTTGGAGGCAGGCCGACCTTACAATGAGCAGTTCTTC,CASSLEAGRPYNEQFF
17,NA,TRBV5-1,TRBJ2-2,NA,TGCGCCAGCAGCTTGTTCGACGTACAGCCGAACACCGGGGAGCTGTTTTTT,CASSLFDVQPNTGELFF
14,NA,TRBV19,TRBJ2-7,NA,TGTGCCAGTAGTATGCGGGACGCGGTCTACGAGCAGTACTTC,CASSMRDAVYEQYF
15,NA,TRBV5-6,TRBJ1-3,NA,TGTGCCAGCAGCTCCGGATCCTATCGTGGAAACACCATATATTTT,CASSSGSYRGNTIYF
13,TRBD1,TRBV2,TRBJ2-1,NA,TGTGCCAGCAGTGAAAGGGGGCGAAGTGAGCAGTTCTTC,CASSERGRSEQFF
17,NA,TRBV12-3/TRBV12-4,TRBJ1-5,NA,TGTGCCAGCAGTTTAGCCCGCGGGTGGGAAAGCAATCAGCCCCAGCATTTT,CASSLARGWESNQPQHF
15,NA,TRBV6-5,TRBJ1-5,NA,TGTGCCAGCAGTTACTCGGGGTCTGTGGGTCAGCCCCAGCATTTT,CASSYSGSVGQPQHF
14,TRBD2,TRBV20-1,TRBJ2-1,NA,TGCAGTGCGGATAGCGGGAGATCCTACAATGAGCAGTTCTTC,CSADSGRSYNEQFF
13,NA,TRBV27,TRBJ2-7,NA,TGTGCCAGCAGTGGTCCTCAAGGGGACGAGCAGTACTTC,CASSGPQGDEQYF
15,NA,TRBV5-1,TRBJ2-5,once,TGCGCCAGCAGCTTGCCCAGGGGAGGGCAAGAGACCCAGTACTTC,CASSLPRGGQETQYF
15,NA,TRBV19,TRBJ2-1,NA,TGTGCCAGTACCCCGACAGGCCAGCCGCGAATTGAGCAGTTCTTC,CASTPTGQPRIEQFF
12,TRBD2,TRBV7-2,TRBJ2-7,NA,TGTGCCAGCAGAGGACTAGCGAACGAGCAGTACTTC,CASRGLANEQYF
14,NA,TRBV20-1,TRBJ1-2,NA,TGCAGTGCTAGAGATGGCGGCTTAGGGTATGGCTACACCTTC,CSARDGGLGYGYTF
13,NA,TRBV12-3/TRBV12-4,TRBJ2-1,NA,TGTGCCAGCAGTCCCCGATCGGTCGATGAGCAGTTCTTC,CASSPRSVDEQFF
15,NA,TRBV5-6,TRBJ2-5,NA,TGTGCCAGCAGCGGAGGGGGACAATTACAAGAGACCCAGTACTTC,CASSGGGQLQETQYF
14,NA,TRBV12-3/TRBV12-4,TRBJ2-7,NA,TGTGCCAGCAGTTTACGCCAGGGTAGCCACGAGCAGTACTTC,CASSLRQGSHEQYF
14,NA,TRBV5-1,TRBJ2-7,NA,TGCGCCAGCAGCTTGGACACCTACTCCTACGAGCAGTACTTC,CASSLDTYSYEQYF
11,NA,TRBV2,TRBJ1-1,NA,TGTGCCGGAGACAAGAACACTGAAGCTTTCTTT,CAGDKNTEAFF
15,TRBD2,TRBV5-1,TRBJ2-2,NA,TGCGCCAGCAGCTCGGGATCTAGCGGCGTCGGGGAGCTGTTTTTT,CASSSGSSGVGELFF
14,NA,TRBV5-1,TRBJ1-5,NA,TGCGCCAGCAGCTTGGGGGGGTTGGGTCAGCCCCAGCATTTT,CASSLGGLGQPQHF
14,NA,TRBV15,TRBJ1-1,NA,TGTGCCACCAGCCCCAGCACCCAGAACACTGAAGCTTTCTTT,CATSPSTQNTEAFF
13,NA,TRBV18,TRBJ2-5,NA,TGTGCCAGCTCACCGAGCCGTAGGGAGACCCAGTACTTC,CASSPSRRETQYF
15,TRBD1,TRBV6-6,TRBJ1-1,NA,TGTGCCAGCAGTTACTCGGGACAGGGGGGCACTGAAGCTTTCTTT,CASSYSGQGGTEAFF
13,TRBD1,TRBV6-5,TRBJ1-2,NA,TGTGCCAGCAGTTCAACAGGGGGCCATGGCTACACCTTC,CASSSTGGHGYTF
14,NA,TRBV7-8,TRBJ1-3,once,TGTGCCAGCAGCCACAGTGCCTCTGGAAACACCATATATTTT,CASSHSASGNTIYF
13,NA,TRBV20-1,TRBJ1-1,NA,TGCAGTGCTAGTAGCCCGGCGGGCACTGAAGCTTTCTTT,CSASSPAGTEAFF
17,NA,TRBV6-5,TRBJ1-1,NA,TGTGCCAGCAGTTACCCTAGTGGGCGGGGAGGAAGCACTGAAGCTTTCTTT,CASSYPSGRGGSTEAFF
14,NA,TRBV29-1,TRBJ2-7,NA,TGCAGCGTTGAAGTGCGACCGACCGATGGGCAGCAGTACTTC,CSVEVRPTDGQQYF
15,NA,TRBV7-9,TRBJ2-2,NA,TGTGCCAGCAGCTTTCCAGGGAGGAGAACCGGGGAGCTGTTTTTT,CASSFPGRRTGELFF
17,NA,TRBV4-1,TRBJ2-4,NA,TGCGCCAGCAGCCAAGTGGGGGGAAACCCAGCCAAAAACATTCAGTACTTC,CASSQVGGNPAKNIQYF
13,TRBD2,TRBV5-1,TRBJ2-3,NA,TGCGCCAGCTCGACTAGCGGCATGGATACGCAGTATTTT,CASSTSGMDTQYF
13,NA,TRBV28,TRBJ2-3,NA,TGTGCCAGCAGTTTATCGACACGAGATACGCAGTATTTT,CASSLSTRDTQYF
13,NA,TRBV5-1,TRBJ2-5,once,TGCGCCAGCAGACCGGTGGCGGGAGAGACCCAGTACTTC,CASRPVAGETQYF
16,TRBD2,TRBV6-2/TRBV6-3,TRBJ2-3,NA,TGTGCCAGCACCAGAGGGGCTAGCGGGAATTTGGCTACGCAGTATTTT,CASTRGASGNLATQYF
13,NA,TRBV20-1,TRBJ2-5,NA,TGCAGTGCTTTTACTCCGGGGGCAGAGACCCAGTACTTC,CSAFTPGAETQYF
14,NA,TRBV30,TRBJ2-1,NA,TGTGCCTGGAGTGTACGGCGAGAGTACAATGAGCAGTTCTTC,CAWSVRREYNEQFF
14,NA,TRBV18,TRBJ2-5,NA,TGTGCCAGCTCACCTCGGGACGGCGAAGAGACCCAGTACTTC,CASSPRDGEETQYF
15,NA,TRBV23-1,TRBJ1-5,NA,TGCGCCAGCAGTCAAGGACAGAGAAGCAATCAGCCCCAGCATTTT,CASSQGQRSNQPQHF
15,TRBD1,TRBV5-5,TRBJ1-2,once,TGTGCCAGCACCTCCTTGGGACAGTCTTCTTATGGCTACACCTTC,CASTSLGQSSYGYTF
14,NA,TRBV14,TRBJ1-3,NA,TGTGCCAGCAGCCAAGACGGAGGCAGAAACACCATATATTTT,CASSQDGGRNTIYF
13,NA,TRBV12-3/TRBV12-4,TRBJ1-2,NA,TGTGCCAGCAGTTTTCGGACGGAGAATGGCTACACCTTC,CASSFRTENGYTF